A single sample gave rise to the 23 T cell receptor beta chains below, sequenced in a study of cytomegalovirus exposure and HLA in healthy donors (dated by TCRdb to about 2017). Library generation was performed with the immunoSEQ multiplex PCR assay. The multiplex PCR relied on a mix of 60 forward primers for TCR Vbeta segments and 13 reverse primers for TCR Jbeta segments. Entries here come from immuneACCESS through TCRdb and include only in-frame sequences with V and J called. Some clones fail to appear in such tables; in the studies checked, an unresolved V gene covers under half of the shortfall, and the cause of the remainder is unknown. Here the sample has about 180,000 clones; over 75% occur a single time. The leading ten clones occupy over 2% of the sample. The sequenced sample consisted of PBMCs. These receptors were collected from a man in his fifties or sixties in good health and CMV-seronegative.

This clone turned up a few times. The chain is built from TRBV4-3 and TRBJ1-1; D perhaps matches TRBD1 (6 bases). The CDR3 totals 15 residues. Per the germline V gene, CDR1 is LGHNA and CDR2 is YSLEER. V was cut by 4 bases and J by 5 bases, with 17 bases left in between. The chain's CDR3 is CASSRTLGGRTEAFF. CDR3 DNA sequence: TGCGCCAGCAGCCGCACGTTGGGGGGGCGTACTGAAGCTTTCTTT.

The rearrangement joins TRBV30 to TRBJ2-1; D perhaps matches TRBD2 (5 bases). CDR3 size: 14 residues. V gave up 3 bases and J gave up 3 bases, with 12 bases separating them. CDR1 is GTSNPN, CDR2 SVGIG, per germline (reference sequence). In nucleotides, the CDR3 is TGTGCCTGGAGGGAGGAAGGGTTCTACAATGAGCAGTTCTTC. Its translation: CAWREEGFYNEQFF.

V is TRBV7-9 and J is TRBJ1-4; TRBD1 agrees at 8 bases. Germline CDR1 reads SEHNR; CDR2 reads FQNEAQ (reference sequence). The CDR3 contains 13 residues. The V and J ends lost 8 bases and 8 bases, in that order; junction bases with no gene match: 7. This CDR3 reads CASQTGAGEKLFF. The CDR3 nucleotides are TGTGCCAGCCAGACAGGGGCTGGGGAAAAACTGTTTTTT.

The chain links TRBV7-2 to TRBJ2-2; the D gene is possibly TRBD2 (6 bases). The length of the CDR3 is 14 residues. The germline V gene encodes CDR1 SGHTA and CDR2 FQGNSA. V was trimmed by 6 bases and J by 6 bases, leaving 14 bases between them. The CDR3 sequence is CASSSGTWAGELFF. The CDR3 DNA reads TGTGCCAGCAGTTCCGGGACTTGGGCCGGGGAGCTGTTTTTT.

This clone was detected only once. This sequence joins TRBV29-1 and TRBJ2-5, with 8 bases aligning to TRBD1. V lost 7 bases, J lost 1 base, and 11 bases stayed unmatched. The CDR3 has 15 amino acids. Per the germline V gene, CDR1 is SQVTM and CDR2 is ANQGSEA. CDR3 coding DNA: TGCAGCGCTGGTCGCCAGGGGGCTGTCCAAGAGACCCAGTACTTC. Translation: CSAGRQGAVQETQYF.

About this clone itself: This same CDR3 is encoded by further DNA sequences in the sample. The rearrangement joins TRBV5-4 to TRBJ2-2; no definite D call. Germline CDR1 is SGHNT and CDR2 is YYREEE (reference sequence). This CDR3 has 15 residues. Trimming took off 0 bases at V and 2 bases at J, with 8 bases between the two ends. CDR3 bases: TGTGCCAGCAGCTTGGACCCGAGAAACACCGGGGAGCTGTTTTTT. Translation: CASSLDPRNTGELFF.

V usage is TRBV15 and J usage is TRBJ2-7; 7 bases map to TRBD2. V shed 1 base and J 7 bases; nucleotides not matched to a gene: 7. Germline lookup yields CDR1 LNHNV and CDR2 YYDKDF (reference sequence). The CDR3 loop spans 14 amino acids. The CDR3 DNA follows: TGTGCCACCAGCAGAGGCGGGATAGCGGGTGAGCAGTACTTC. It yields the protein CATSRGGIAGEQYF.

The chain joins TRBV11-2 to TRBJ1-2, with unresolved D. V was clipped by 0 bases and J by 4 bases, with 9 bases between them. This CDR3 has 14 residues. Germline V gene data show CDR1 as SGHAT and CDR2 as FQNNGV. CDR3: CASSLDGTIYGYTF. DNA of the CDR3: TGTGCCAGCAGCTTAGATGGCACAATCTATGGCTACACCTTC.

V usage is TRBV5-1 and J usage is TRBJ2-1; 8 bases agree with TRBD2. Germline assignment: CDR1 SGHRS and CDR2 YFSETQ. The CDR3 runs to 15 residues. V shed 2 bases, J shed 3 bases, and the junction held 4 bases outside the gene matches. CDR3 bases: TGCGCCAGCAGCTTCGGCGGGGGGCTCTACAATGAGCAGTTCTTC. It yields the protein CASSFGGGLYNEQFF.

This clone was detected only once. V is TRBV7-6 and J is TRBJ1-3, with a weak D call TRBD1 (5 bases). The CDR3 spans 14 residues. The germline CDR1 and CDR2 sequences are SGHVS and FNYEAQ. Trimming took off 5 bases at V and 3 bases at J, with 11 bases between the two ends. The CDR3, as DNA: TGTGCCAGCAGCCCCTTTGACAGTGGAAACACCATATATTTT. This codes for CASSPFDSGNTIYF. Full variable domain (outside the CDR3, taken from reference TRBV7-6 and TRBJ1-3): GAGVSQSPRYKVTKRGQDVALRCDPISGHVSLYWYRQALGQGPEFLTYFNYEAQQDKSGLPNDRFSAERPEGSISTLTIQRTEQRDSAMYRCASSPFDSGNTIYFGEGSWLTVV.

J is TRBJ2-2 and V is TRBV6-1, with 7 bases matching TRBD1. J lost 4 bases, V lost 7 bases, and 6 bases had no gene match. The CDR3 covers 14 residues. The germline gives CDR1 MNHNS, CDR2 SASEGT. The CDR3 protein is CASTGQYGTGELFF. CDR3 nucleotides: TGTGCCAGCACGGGACAGTATGGCACCGGGGAGCTGTTTTTT.

The V gene is TRBV10-2, the J gene TRBJ2-3, with D perhaps matching TRBD1 (7 bases). CDR3 length equals 16 residues. Germline values: CDR1 WSHSY, CDR2 SAAADI. V was shortened by 3 bases and J by 3 bases, with 16 bases between the two germline ends. As DNA, the CDR3 is TGCGCCAGCAGTGATGGAGGAGGGGGCCCAACAGATACGCAGTATTTT. Translation gives CASSDGGGGPTDTQYF.

Details on this clone: One end of the junction is discordant with germline, which a read error may explain. The chain carries TRBV19 and TRBJ1-2; D unresolved. This CDR3 contains 14 residues. CDR1 LNHDA and CDR2 SQIVND come from the germline V gene (reference sequence). For the CDR3, the DNA is TGTGCCAGTAGTATGGCCCTAATTAACTATGGCTACCCCTTC. Protein sequence: CASSMALINYGYPF.

This clone was recorded only once. The V gene is TRBV2, the J gene TRBJ2-2, with D maybe TRBD1 (6 bases). Trimming shortened V by 6 bases and J by 2 bases, and 13 bases separated the two germline ends. This CDR3 spans 15 amino acids. From germline, CDR1 is SNHLY and CDR2 FYNNEI. The CDR3 bases are TGTGCCAGCAGAGAAACGACAGGCAACACCGGGGAGCTGTTTTTT. Protein product: CASRETTGNTGELFF.

The rearrangement links TRBV21-1 to TRBJ2-7; the table's D call, TRBD1, was not checked against the DNA. TRBV21-1 is marked as a pseudogene. CDR3 length: 14 amino acids. The CDR3 reads CASSTGTGSNEQYF. Written as DNA, the CDR3 is TGTGCCAGCAGCACTGGGACAGGGTCCAACGAGCAGTACTTC.

The J gene is TRBJ2-1, the V gene TRBV5-1, with TRBD2 identical over 12 bases. Germline V gives CDR1 SGHRS, CDR2 YFSETQ. Losses at the gene ends were 3 bases for V and 5 bases for J; bases not matched to a gene: 3. CDR3 length equals 15 residues. The CDR3 sequence is CASSYGLAGNNEQFF. Here the CDR3 DNA reads TGCGCCAGCAGCTACGGACTAGCGGGGAACAATGAGCAGTTCTTC. Combining the CDR3 with reference TRBV5-1 and TRBJ2-1 gives the whole variable domain KAGVTQTPRYLIKTRGQQVTLSCSPISGHRSVSWYQQTPGQGLQFLFEYFSETQRNKGNFPGRFSGRQFSNSRSEMNVSTLELGDSALYLCASSYGLAGNNEQFFGPGTRLTVL.

The chain uses TRBV9 and TRBJ1-3; 7 nucleotides align to TRBD1. The length of the CDR3 is 16 residues. V gave up 4 bases and J gave up 0 bases; unmatched junction bases: 7. Germline values: CDR1 SGDLS, CDR2 YYNGEE. CDR3 sequence reads: CASSLRQGSSGNTIYF. CDR3 nucleotide sequence: TGTGCCAGCAGCCTAAGACAGGGTAGCTCTGGAAACACCATATATTTT.

In its sample, this clone was seen a few times. The chain has TRBV29-1 and TRBJ2-3; D is possibly TRBD1 (5 bases). Trimming shortened V by 7 bases and J by 5 bases, and 19 bases separated the two germline ends. The germline CDR1 and CDR2 sequences are SQVTM and ANQGSEA. The CDR3 loop spans 14 amino acids. Here the CDR3 reads CSGSKTAALDTQYF. The DNA for the CDR3 is TGCAGCGGATCCAAGACAGCCGCCCTAGATACGCAGTATTTT.

This sequence joins TRBV5-6 and TRBJ2-7; D is perhaps TRBD1 (6 bases). V was cut by 2 bases and J by 2 bases, with 14 bases left in between. Germline V CDR1 and CDR2: SGHDT, YYEEEE. CDR3 length: 15 amino acids. The CDR3 DNA sequence: TGTGCCAGCAGCTTTTTCAGGGGTGGCCCCTACGAGCAGTACTTC. Its protein product is CASSFFRGGPYEQYF.

The V gene is TRBV27, the J gene TRBJ2-7; the match to TRBD1 covers 10 bases. The CDR3 totals 16 residues. The junction had 9 bases not matched to a gene; V was cut back by 6 bases and J by 1 base. Germline V gives CDR1 MNHEY, CDR2 SMNVEV (reference sequence). CDR3 loop: CASSKNRDRGSYEQYF. CDR3 coding DNA: TGTGCCAGCAGCAAAAACCGGGACAGGGGTTCCTACGAGCAGTACTTC.

The chain uses TRBV20-1 and TRBJ1-2, with D uncertain. V was cut by 7 bases and J by 7 bases, with 7 bases left in between. Germline lookup yields CDR1 DFQATT and CDR2 SNEGSKA (reference sequence). The CDR3 contains 9 residues. CDR3 region: CSGAGGYTF. CDR3 bases: TGCAGTGGAGCGGGTGGCTACACCTTC.

The CDR3: CASGGANYGYTF. The CDR3, as DNA: TGTGCCAGCGGGGGGGCGAACTATGGCTACACCTTC. The gene calls are TRBV6-5 and TRBJ1-2, with D perhaps TRBD1 (6 bases). Trimming removed 8 bases at V and 2 bases at J, with 9 bases between. This CDR3 is 12 amino acids long. CDR1 and CDR2 from the germline V gene are MNHEY and SVGAGI.

The chain couples TRBV28 to TRBJ2-1; 8 bases line up with TRBD2. Germline V gene lookup returns CDR1 MDHEN and CDR2 SYDVKM. The CDR3 sequence is 15 residues long. After removal of 8 bases from V and 9 bases from J, the junction contained 15 bases not matched to a gene. The CDR3 DNA is TGTGCCAGCGCACCGCCGGGAGGGAGGGTTTTTGAGCAGTTCTTC. Its translation is CASAPPGGRVFEQFF.